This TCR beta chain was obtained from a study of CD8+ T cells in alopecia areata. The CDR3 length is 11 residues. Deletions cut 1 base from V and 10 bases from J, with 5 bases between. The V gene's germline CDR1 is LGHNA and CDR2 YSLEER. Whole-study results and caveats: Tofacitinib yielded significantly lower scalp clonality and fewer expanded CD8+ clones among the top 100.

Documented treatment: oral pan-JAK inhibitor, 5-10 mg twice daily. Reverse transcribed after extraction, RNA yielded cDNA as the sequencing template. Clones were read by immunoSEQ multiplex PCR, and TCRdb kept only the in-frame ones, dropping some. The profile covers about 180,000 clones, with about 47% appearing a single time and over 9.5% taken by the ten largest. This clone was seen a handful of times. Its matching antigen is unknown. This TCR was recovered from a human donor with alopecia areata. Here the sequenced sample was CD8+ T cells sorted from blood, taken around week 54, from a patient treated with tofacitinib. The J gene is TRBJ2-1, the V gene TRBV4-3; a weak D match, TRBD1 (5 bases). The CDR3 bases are TGCGCCAGCAGCCAAGGGACAGAGCAGTTCTTC. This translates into CASSQGTEQFF.